These 30 T cell receptor beta chains were sequenced from one sample in a study of blood T cell repertoires in COVID-19. This table comes from immunoSEQ multiplex PCR, and its TCRdb copy is limited to in-frame clones, with some not included. The data contain roughly 240,000 clones, roughly 85% of them seen just once; the ten biggest clones take up 8.5% to 9.5%. The sequencing sample was made of PBMCs or T cells enriched from blood (not recorded which). These receptors came from a woman in her forties or fifties with acute COVID-19.

The chain recombines TRBV6-6 with TRBJ1-1; 7 bases agree with TRBD1. Germline lookup yields CDR1 MNHNY and CDR2 SVGAGI (reference sequence). The trim removed 6 bases at V and 8 bases at J, leaving 6 bases unmatched. CDR3 length: 12 residues. The CDR3 protein is CASRPPDREAFF. The CDR3 DNA is TGTGCCAGCAGACCCCCGGACAGGGAAGCTTTCTTT.

This clone was seen only once. The genes are TRBV6-5 and TRBJ2-5; TRBD2 aligns across 7 bases. The V gene end was trimmed by 10 bases and the J gene end by 2 bases; junction bases not matched to a gene: 7. This CDR3 comprises 13 residues. Germline V gene data show CDR1 as MNHEY and CDR2 as SVGAGI. The CDR3 bases are TGTGCCACCTCGGGGGGAAGTCAAGAGACCCAGTACTTC. Translating it yields CATSGGSQETQYF.

V usage is TRBV5-4 and J usage is TRBJ1-1; the match to TRBD1 covers 9 bases. Germline V gene data show CDR1 as SGHNT and CDR2 as YYREEE (reference sequence). There are 16 residues in the CDR3. V trimming: 5 bases; J trimming: 1 base; junction bases outside the gene matches: 9. The DNA of the CDR3 is TGTGCCAGCAGATACGGGACAGGGAGGGGGAACACTGAAGCTTTCTTT. The encoded protein is CASRYGTGRGNTEAFF.

This clone came up once. This sequence joins TRBV7-3 and TRBJ1-5; possible D gene TRBD1, 6 bases. There are 19 residues in the CDR3. Germline CDR1 SGHTA, CDR2 FQGTGA. V lost 1 base, J lost 5 bases, and 24 bases lay in between. The DNA for the CDR3 is TGTGCCAGCAGCTTAAAAGACGGGACATCGAGTGGTCGCCATCAGCCCCAGCATTTT. Protein: CASSLKDGTSSGRHQPQHF.

This chain uses TRBV7-9 with TRBJ1-2; D remains unclear. Germline-derived CDR1 and CDR2 are SEHNR and FQNEAQ (reference sequence). CDR3 length: 12 residues. The V gene lost 4 bases and the J gene lost 6 bases, with 9 bases spanning the gap. The CDR3: CASSYSEHGYTF. DNA of the CDR3: TGTGCCAGCAGCTACTCGGAGCATGGCTACACCTTC.

The rearrangement joins TRBV12-5 to TRBJ1-3; 8 bases are a match to TRBD1. There are 15 residues in the CDR3. V lost 6 bases, J lost 4 bases, and 8 bases stayed unmatched. CDR1 and CDR2 from the germline V gene are LGHNT and FRNRAP. The CDR3 loop reads CASGPGTGAGNTIYF. CDR3 in DNA: TGTGCTAGTGGACCCGGGACAGGCGCAGGAAACACCATATATTTT.

The CDR3 reads CASSQGGAGRITGHEKLFF. CDR3 DNA sequence: TGTGCCAGCAGCCAAGGCGGGGCAGGGCGAATTACAGGTCATGAAAAACTGTTTTTT. The genes are TRBV3-1 (or the pseudogene TRBV3-2) and TRBJ1-4, with D perhaps TRBD1 (5 bases). CDR1 and CDR2 (germline): LGHDT, YNNKEL (reference sequence). This CDR3 is built from 19 residues. The V end was cut by 1 base, the J end by 6 bases, with 24 bases between.

The chain carries TRBV9 and TRBJ2-3; 7 positions match TRBD2. J lost 0 bases, V lost 0 bases, and 4 bases had no gene match. The CDR3 runs 16 residues. The germline V gene encodes CDR1 SGDLS and CDR2 YYNGEE. The CDR3 bases are TGTGCCAGCAGCGTAGCTGGGCGGGGGAGCACAGATACGCAGTATTTT. Translated: CASSVAGRGSTDTQYF.

The chain carries TRBV30 and TRBJ1-2; 10 positions match TRBD1. The V gene end was trimmed by 4 bases and the J gene end by 8 bases; junction bases not matched to a gene: 10. Germline loops: CDR1 GTSNPN, CDR2 SVGIG (reference sequence). CDR3 length: 14 amino acids. The CDR3, as DNA: TGTGCCTGGAACTCTGGACAGGGGGTGAGAGGCTACACCTTC. Its protein is CAWNSGQGVRGYTF.

This chain uses TRBV11-2 with TRBJ1-2, with a possible D match to TRBD1 (6 bases). Germline-derived CDR1 and CDR2 are SGHAT and FQNNGV. The V and J ends lost 1 base and 7 bases respectively, with 16 bases between them. The CDR3 totals 15 residues. The CDR3 region is CASSLGQVAAAGYTF. Here the CDR3 DNA reads TGTGCCAGCAGCTTAGGACAGGTTGCAGCAGCTGGCTACACCTTC.

The gene calls are TRBV10-3 and TRBJ1-1, with D tentatively TRBD1 (5 bases). Between the trimmed V and J ends, which lost 6 bases and 1 base, there was a span of 6 bases. The CDR3 spans 12 residues. Germline CDR1 reads ENHRY; CDR2 reads SYGVKD. CDR3 coding DNA: TGTGCCATCAGGGGGCAGAACACTGAAGCTTTCTTT. It encodes CAIRGQNTEAFF.

This chain connects TRBV12-3 or TRBV12-4 to TRBJ2-7; no clear D gene. CDR3 length: 11 amino acids. With 6 bases removed from V and 6 bases from J, the gap between germline ends came to 9 bases. CDR3 nucleotides: TGTGCCAGCAGCTTTGACACCGAGCAGTACTTC. This sequence encodes CASSFDTEQYF.

This clone was found once. The chain couples TRBV9 to TRBJ1-4; 7 positions agree with TRBD1. The V gene's germline CDR1 is SGDLS and CDR2 YYNGEE. CDR3 size: 12 residues. Unmatched junction bases numbered 2, after V lost 3 bases and J lost 9 bases. In nucleotides, the CDR3 is TGTGCCAGCAGCGCAGGGGGTCAAAAACTGTTTTTT. Its protein product is CASSAGGQKLFF. The complete variable domain, with remaining parts taken from reference TRBV9 and TRBJ1-4, reads DSGVTQTPKHLITATGQRVTLRCSPRSGDLSVYWYQQSLDQGLQFLIQYYNGEERAKGNILERFSAQQFPDLHSELNLSSLELGDSALYFCASSAGGQKLFFGSGTQLSVL.

The CDR3 sequence is CASTGDSSGFSGNTIYF. The CDR3 nucleotides are TGTGCCAGCACCGGGGACAGCTCTGGTTTCTCTGGAAACACCATATATTTT. This chain links TRBV9 with TRBJ1-3; 7 bases are shared with TRBD1. This CDR3 is built from 17 residues. The junction had 12 bases not matched to a gene; V was cut back by 6 bases and J by 0 bases. Germline CDR1 SGDLS, CDR2 YYNGEE. The variable domain in full, with the rest retrieved from reference TRBV9 and TRBJ1-3, is DSGVTQTPKHLITATGQRVTLRCSPRSGDLSVYWYQQSLDQGLQFLIQYYNGEERAKGNILERFSAQQFPDLHSELNLSSLELGDSALYFCASTGDSSGFSGNTIYFGEGSWLTVV.

About this clone: At one end, the junction sequence differs from germline, possibly due to a read error. The chain combines TRBV7-7 with TRBJ2-3, with D perhaps matching TRBD2 (5 bases). Per the germline V gene, CDR1 is SSHAT and CDR2 is FNYEAQ (reference sequence). The CDR3 contains 15 residues. The CDR3 protein is CASSLGGDGTDTQYF. In DNA, the CDR3 is TGTGCTAGCAGCTTAGGAGGAGACGGCACAGATACGCAGTATTTT.

The chain links TRBV27 to TRBJ2-3; D possibly corresponds to TRBD1 (5 bases). Germline V gives CDR1 MNHEY, CDR2 SMNVEV (reference sequence). The CDR3 extends over 15 amino acids. Between the trimmed V and J ends, which lost 5 bases and 1 base, there was a span of 13 bases. The CDR3 sequence is CASSLQGSGTDTQYF. CDR3 coding DNA: TGTGCCAGCAGTCTCCAGGGTTCCGGCACAGATACGCAGTATTTT.

This chain links TRBV7-2 with TRBJ2-3; 8 nucleotides align to TRBD1. The CDR3 totals 15 residues. V was pared by 7 bases and J by 2 bases, with 8 bases of the junction left unmatched. Germline V gives CDR1 SGHTA, CDR2 FQGNSA. The CDR3 DNA reads TGTGCCAGCACACTCAGGGGGCCCCACACAGATACGCAGTATTTT. Amino acid sequence: CASTLRGPHTDTQYF.

The V gene is TRBV29-1, the J gene TRBJ2-1, with TRBD2 matching 14 bases. Germline assignment: CDR1 SQVTM and CDR2 ANQGSEA. V lost 6 bases to trimming and J lost 2 bases; unmatched junction nucleotides: 3. CDR3 length: 15 residues. CDR3 loop: CSVGTSGGPYNEQFF. The CDR3 coding sequence is TGCAGCGTCGGGACTAGCGGGGGCCCCTACAATGAGCAGTTCTTC.

The chain carries TRBV18 and TRBJ1-5; D possibly corresponds to TRBD1 (6 bases). The V end was cut by 4 bases, the J end by 0 bases, with 10 bases between. Germline CDR1 KGHSH, CDR2 LQKENI. The CDR3 is made up of 15 amino acids. Here the CDR3 DNA reads TGTGCCAGCTCACTACAGGGCTATAGCAATCAGCCCCAGCATTTT. This gives the protein CASSLQGYSNQPQHF.

The chain employs TRBV10-3 and TRBJ2-3; perhaps TRBD2 as D (6 bases). There are 17 residues in the CDR3. Germline CDR1 is ENHRY and CDR2 is SYGVKD. Trimming pared 2 bases from V and 0 bases from J, leaving 15 bases between. The CDR3 DNA sequence: TGTGCCATCAGTGAGCCCCAGGGCGGGGATAGCACAGATACGCAGTATTTT. Its translation: CAISEPQGGDSTDTQYF.

The DNA of the CDR3 is TGTGCCAGCAGTTACTCGCCTAGCGGGGCGAACGAGCAGTACTTC. It codes for CASSYSPSGANEQYF. The chain joins TRBV6-2 or TRBV6-3 to TRBJ2-7, with TRBD2 matching over 9 bases. This CDR3 has 15 residues. V dropped 0 bases and J dropped 5; count of bases not matched to a gene: 5. CDR1 and CDR2 (germline): MNHEY, SVGEGT.

The rearrangement uses TRBV5-1 and TRBJ2-2; D perhaps matches TRBD1 (5 bases). Trimming removed 0 bases from V and 3 bases from J, with 9 bases in between. There are 15 residues in the CDR3. Per the germline V gene, CDR1 is SGHRS and CDR2 is YFSETQ. The CDR3 spells CASSLVQADTGELFF. In DNA, the CDR3 is TGCGCCAGCAGCTTGGTACAGGCAGACACCGGGGAGCTGTTTTTT.

The chain uses TRBV5-1 and TRBJ1-1; 8 bases map to TRBD1. Germline loops: CDR1 SGHRS, CDR2 YFSETQ. V lost 2 bases, J lost 3 bases, and 6 bases stayed unmatched. The CDR3 covers 15 residues. CDR3 nucleotide sequence: TGCGCCAGCAGCTTCCAGGGGGCGCCGGACACTGAAGCTTTCTTT. This encodes CASSFQGAPDTEAFF.

The chain joins TRBV3-1 (or the pseudogene TRBV3-2) to TRBJ2-2, with D perhaps matching TRBD1 (6 bases). Trimming removed 1 base from V and 1 base from J, with 13 bases in between. The CDR3 runs to 17 residues. The germline CDR1 and CDR2 sequences are LGHDT and YNNKEL (reference sequence). This CDR3 is CASSQVVRGQNTGELFF. CDR3 nucleotide sequence: TGTGCCAGCAGCCAAGTAGTCCGGGGACAGAACACCGGGGAGCTGTTTTTT.

The chain carries TRBV4-3 and TRBJ2-2; maybe TRBD2 (5 bases). CDR3 length: 15 amino acids. V lost 5 bases, J lost 3 bases, and 13 bases lay in between. Germline CDR1 is LGHNA and CDR2 is YSLEER. The DNA for the CDR3 is TGCGCCAGCAGCACATCGACTATTTACACCGGGGAGCTGTTTTTT. This codes for CASSTSTIYTGELFF.

The rearrangement joins TRBV7-9 to TRBJ1-2, with D possibly matching TRBD1 (5 bases). The CDR3 length is 14 residues. Trimming pared 5 bases from V and 5 bases from J, leaving 15 bases between. CDR1 and CDR2 from the germline V gene are SEHNR and FQNEAQ (reference sequence). The DNA for the CDR3 is TGTGCCAGCAGCCCGGGGGACGGATCATATGGCTACACCTTC. It translates to CASSPGDGSYGYTF.

This chain uses TRBV6-2 or TRBV6-3 with TRBJ1-5, with 8 bases identical to TRBD1. The CDR3 is made up of 13 amino acids. The J segment lost 9 bases and the V segment lost 2 bases, leaving 3 bases of the junction unmatched. The germline V gene has CDR1 MNHEY and CDR2 SVGEGT. CDR3 in DNA: TGTGCCAGCAGTTACGGACAGGGACGGCCCCAGCATTTT. Its protein product is CASSYGQGRPQHF.

This chain joins TRBV7-3 and TRBJ2-5, with 9 bases aligning to TRBD1. The CDR3 runs 14 residues. With 4 bases clipped from V and 5 bases from J, the junction kept 5 bases outside the gene matches. Germline V gives CDR1 SGHTA, CDR2 FQGTGA. The CDR3 spells CASSWGQGRETQYF. CDR3 bases: TGTGCCAGCAGCTGGGGACAGGGACGGGAGACCCAGTACTTC.

This clone was seen more than once but under ten times. The chain links TRBV7-2 to TRBJ2-2; TRBD1 aligns across 10 bases. This CDR3 contains 14 residues. Germline trimming cut 1 base from V and 14 bases from J; bases unmatched to any gene: 7. In germline, CDR1 is SGHTA, CDR2 FQGNSA. The CDR3 sequence is CASSLGWGTGVLFF. DNA of the CDR3: TGTGCCAGCAGCTTAGGTTGGGGGACAGGGGTACTGTTTTTT.

A note on this clone: At the DNA level, this CDR3 is encoded by other sequences in the same sample as well. The J gene is TRBJ1-1, the V gene TRBV2, with 7 bases matching TRBD1. This CDR3 spans 13 amino acids. The J segment lost 4 bases and the V segment lost 3 bases, leaving 2 bases of the junction unmatched. Per the germline V gene, CDR1 is SNHLY and CDR2 is FYNNEI. DNA of the CDR3: TGTGCCAGCAGTGAGACAGGGCCCACTGAAGCTTTCTTT. It specifies CASSETGPTEAFF. Combining the CDR3 with reference TRBV2 and TRBJ1-1 gives the whole variable domain EPEVTQTPSHQVTQMGQEVILRCVPISNHLYFYWYRQILGQKVEFLVSFYNNEISEKSEIFDDQFSVERPDGSNFTLKIRSTKLEDSAMYFCASSETGPTEAFFGQGTRLTVV.